Here is one TCR beta chain with its context. These data belong to a study of tumor-infiltrating lymphocytes in oesophageal squamous cell carcinoma. Germline assignment: CDR1 MNHNY and CDR2 SVGAGI (reference sequence). This CDR3 has 13 amino acids. TCRdb itself ran the PCR reads through MiXCR, one entry per CDR3 protein. The sample has more than 15,000 distinct CDR3 sequences; 42% are singletons. The sample taken for sequencing was normal esophageal tissue next to the tumor. The rearrangement joins TRBV6-6 to TRBJ1-1; D is perhaps TRBD2 (6 bases). The J call may be in error: the DNA end matches TRBJ2-3 better. The TCR originated in a female donor with esophageal squamous cell carcinoma. CDR3 sequence reads: CASGSQAGDTQYF. In DNA, the CDR3 is TGTGCCAGCGGTTCCCAGGCGGGGGATACGCAGTATTTT.